Below are 16 T cell receptor beta chains sequenced from a single sample in a study of blood T cell repertoires in COVID-19. Some clones are missing from TCRdb's copy, which holds only in-frame ones; the method was immunoSEQ multiplex PCR. The sample lists some 140,000 clones, 70% to 85% occurring once. The sample was peripheral blood. Source of these receptors: a woman aged 60 to 75 with acute or convalescent COVID-19.

The chain employs TRBV5-4 and TRBJ2-7, with 12 nucleotides matching TRBD2. Germline-derived CDR1 and CDR2 are SGHNT and YYREEE (reference sequence). V lost 0 bases and J lost 7; bases outside the gene matches: 2. The CDR3 extends over 14 amino acids. The CDR3 DNA follows: TGTGCCAGCAGCTTGGTGCTAGCGGGGGGGGAGCAGTACTTC. Amino acids: CASSLVLAGGEQYF.

The chain links TRBV25-1 to TRBJ2-5, with a weak D call TRBD1 (5 bases). CDR3 length equals 15 residues. Germline V gene data show CDR1 as MGHDK and CDR2 as SYGVNS. V shed 5 bases and J shed 7 bases, with 20 bases lying between them. CDR3 residues: CASSMVAGLRGTQYF. The CDR3 DNA reads TGTGCCAGCAGTATGGTGGCAGGCCTTAGGGGGACCCAGTACTTC.

This chain joins TRBV7-3 and TRBJ1-5; perhaps TRBD1 as D (6 bases). CDR1 is SGHTA, CDR2 FQGTGA, per germline. The CDR3 loop spans 15 amino acids. With 2 bases removed from V and 2 bases from J, the gap between germline ends came to 10 bases. CDR3 bases: TGTGCCAGCAGCTTACAAGGGGGGGGCAATCAGCCCCAGCATTTT. It yields the protein CASSLQGGGNQPQHF.

The CDR3 DNA reads TGTGCCAGCAGACAGGGGACTGTTGAAAAACTGTTTTTT. Amino acids: CASRQGTVEKLFF. J is TRBJ1-4 and V is TRBV3-1 (or the pseudogene TRBV3-2), with TRBD1 identical over 7 bases. This CDR3 has 13 amino acids. The V gene end was trimmed by 6 bases and the J gene end by 7 bases; junction bases not matched to a gene: 5. Germline values: CDR1 LGHDT, CDR2 YNNKEL (reference sequence).

V and J are TRBV5-1 and TRBJ1-4, with 9 bases matching TRBD1. CDR3 length equals 14 residues. V lost 5 bases and J lost 5; bases outside the gene matches: 4. Germline V lookup: CDR1 SGHRS, CDR2 YFSETQ. The CDR3 region is CASRAGTGNEKLFF. DNA for the CDR3: TGCGCCAGCAGGGCCGGGACAGGGAATGAAAAACTGTTTTTT.

The chain joins TRBV7-7 to TRBJ2-2, with 7 bases lining up with TRBD1. Germline lookup yields CDR1 SSHAT and CDR2 FNYEAQ (reference sequence). The length of the CDR3 is 17 residues. Trimming at V came to 5 bases and at J to 0 bases, leaving 9 bases not matched to a gene. The CDR3 DNA sequence: TGTGCCAGCAGCCCCAGGGGGAACCCCTCGAACACCGGGGAGCTGTTTTTT. It specifies CASSPRGNPSNTGELFF.

The sample holds a few counts of this clone. J is TRBJ1-2 and V is TRBV6-6; unclear D gene. The CDR3 sequence is 14 residues long. V dropped 8 bases and J dropped 5 bases, with 18 bases sitting between them. From germline, CDR1 is MNHNY and CDR2 SVGAGI (reference sequence). CDR3: CASQIPEGEYGYTF. The CDR3 nucleotides are TGTGCCAGCCAGATCCCGGAGGGAGAGTATGGCTACACCTTC.

The chain employs TRBV7-9 and TRBJ2-3; 7 bases agree with TRBD1. This CDR3 is 15 amino acids long. J gave up 6 bases and V 5 bases, and 11 bases lay outside the gene matches. Germline CDR1 SEHNR, CDR2 FQNEAQ (reference sequence). The CDR3 nucleotides read TGTGCCAGCAGCGAAGGGGGCAGTTACATGGATACGCAGTATTTT. Encoded protein: CASSEGGSYMDTQYF.

The chain recombines TRBV3-1 (or the pseudogene TRBV3-2) with TRBJ1-2; TRBD1 agrees at 8 bases. Germline V gives CDR1 LGHDT, CDR2 YNNKEL (reference sequence). The J segment lost 1 base and the V segment lost 4 bases, leaving 11 bases of the junction unmatched. This CDR3 is built from 17 residues. The CDR3 sequence: CASSPRGTGTFNYGYTF. The CDR3 DNA follows: TGTGCCAGCAGCCCCCGAGGGACAGGAACATTTAACTATGGCTACACCTTC.

This clone was counted only a few times. The chain has TRBV13 and TRBJ2-2, with TRBD2 matching 16 bases. V lost 5 bases, J lost 5 bases, and 5 bases stayed unmatched. The CDR3 is 17 residues long. In germline, CDR1 is PRHDT, CDR2 FYEKMQ (reference sequence). The chain's CDR3 is CASSNLGLAGGTGELFF. For the CDR3, the DNA is TGTGCCAGCAGCAATCTGGGACTAGCGGGGGGGACCGGGGAGCTGTTTTTT. Combining the CDR3 with reference TRBV13 and TRBJ2-2 gives the whole variable domain AAGVIQSPRHLIKEKRETATLKCYPIPRHDTVYWYQQGPGQDPQFLISFYEKMQSDKGSIPDRFSAQQFSDYHSELNMSSLELGDSALYFCASSNLGLAGGTGELFFGEGSRLTVL.

This sequence joins TRBV4-1 and TRBJ2-3; 10 bases match TRBD2. The length of the CDR3 is 17 residues. The J segment lost 7 bases and the V segment lost 1 base, leaving 11 bases of the junction unmatched. In germline, CDR1 is MGHRA, CDR2 YSYEKL. This CDR3 reads CASSQASSGGRWNTQYF. Here the CDR3 DNA reads TGCGCCAGCAGCCAAGCTTCTAGCGGGGGTCGGTGGAATACGCAGTATTTT.

The chain combines TRBV18 with TRBJ1-6; 9 positions match TRBD1. The CDR3 runs to 16 residues. The germline V gene has CDR1 KGHSH and CDR2 LQKENI. J gave up 6 bases and V 3 bases, and 6 bases lay outside the gene matches. The CDR3 DNA follows: TGTGCCAGCTCACCCTCCACAGGGGGCGGTAATTCACCCCTCCACTTT. Translating it yields CASSPSTGGGNSPLHF.

The chain has TRBV19 and TRBJ1-1; possible D gene TRBD1, 6 bases. V lost 4 bases, J lost 1 base, and 10 bases lay in between. Germline V lookup: CDR1 LNHDA, CDR2 SQIVND (reference sequence). The CDR3 has 14 amino acids. The CDR3 is CASSRRTENTEAFF. As DNA, the CDR3 is TGTGCCAGTAGTAGACGGACAGAGAACACTGAAGCTTTCTTT.

The rearrangement links TRBV4-2 to TRBJ1-2; D is unclear. Germline values: CDR1 LGHNA, CDR2 YNFKEQ. This CDR3 comprises 15 residues. V was clipped by 0 bases and J by 7 bases, with 15 bases between them. This CDR3 is CASSQESGDRSGYTF. The CDR3 DNA reads TGTGCCAGCAGCCAAGAATCCGGGGATAGGAGTGGCTACACCTTC.

The chain links TRBV7-7 to TRBJ1-2; a possible D gene is TRBD1 (5 bases). Between the trimmed V and J ends, which lost 1 base and 7 bases, there was a span of 16 bases. The CDR3 loop spans 15 amino acids. Germline CDR1 is SSHAT and CDR2 is FNYEAQ (reference sequence). Here the CDR3 reads CASSLDQGLTGGYTF. The CDR3 DNA reads as TGTGCCAGCAGCTTAGATCAGGGCCTGACGGGTGGCTACACCTTC.

This clone was recorded a few times. The gene calls are TRBV19 and TRBJ1-1, with TRBD1 identical over 7 bases. V was clipped by 6 bases and J by 5 bases; unmatched bases: 15. The germline V gene has CDR1 LNHDA and CDR2 SQIVND (reference sequence). The CDR3 is 16 residues long. The CDR3 loop reads CASSLTPGTANTEAFF. CDR3 DNA sequence: TGTGCCAGTAGCCTGACCCCCGGGACAGCGAATACTGAAGCTTTCTTT.